This T cell receptor beta chain was recorded in a study of siplizumab effects on memory and regulatory T cells. General study points: The mean Treg-derived percentage of mappable alloreactive CD4+ clones was about 70% with siplizumab compared with about 27% in controls. Confirmation that proliferating Tregs from siplizumab cultures had suppressive function was not obtained.

Germline CDR1 SEHNR, CDR2 FQNEAQ (reference sequence). This CDR3 has 15 residues. Between the trimmed V and J ends, which lost 4 bases and 1 base, there was a span of 11 bases. Worth noting for this clone: Antigen specificity is unknown.

The table came from immunoSEQ multiplex PCR; TCRdb's copy has only in-frame clones and leaves some out. The repertoire includes nearly 85,000 clones, 95% of them detected once, and about 18% sits in the top ten. The chain carries TRBV7-9 and TRBJ2-1; a weak D match, TRBD2 (5 bases). The specimen was CD8+ T cells sorted from blood. This clonotype was obtained from a human donor in good health. The CDR3 DNA reads TGTGCCAGCAGCTCAACTAGGGAGTCCTACAATGAGCAGTTCTTC. This gives the protein CASSSTRESYNEQFF.